Listed here is a single T cell receptor beta chain. Antigen unknown. Assay: immunoSEQ multiplex PCR; the TCRdb copy retains only in-frame clones and omits some. The table includes 35,000 to 45,000 clones, around 94% detected once. The CDR3 runs 15 residues. J lost 2 bases, V lost 3 bases, and 5 bases had no gene match. In germline, CDR1 is ENHRY, CDR2 SYGVKD. This specimen comes from a study of T cell clonotyping in hematopoietic cell transplantation. The study, taken as a whole, reports: Recipient TCR diversity dropped after transplant; expanded clonotypes rose from day 30 to 180. Graft donor and pretransplant recipient Inverse Simpson Index values predicted broader posttransplant TCR diversity.

The material sequenced was peripheral blood mononuclear cells. This TCR was sampled from a woman in her forties or fifties in good health. Some clones in this sample may be carry-over from other donors' samples. This chain uses TRBV10-3 with TRBJ1-2; TRBD1 agrees at 8 bases. This CDR3 reads CAISEGTGVNYGYTF. DNA of the CDR3: TGTGCCATCAGTGAAGGGACAGGTGTGAACTATGGCTACACCTTC.